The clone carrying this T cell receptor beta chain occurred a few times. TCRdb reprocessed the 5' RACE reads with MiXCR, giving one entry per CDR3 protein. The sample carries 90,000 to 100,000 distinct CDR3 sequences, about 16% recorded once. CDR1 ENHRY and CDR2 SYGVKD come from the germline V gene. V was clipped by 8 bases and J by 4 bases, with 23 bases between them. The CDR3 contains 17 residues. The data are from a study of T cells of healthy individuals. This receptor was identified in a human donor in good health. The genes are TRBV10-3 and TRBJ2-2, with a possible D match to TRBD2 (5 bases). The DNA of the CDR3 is TGTGCCATCTCAGAGTCGAGACGGGGAAACCCCACCGGGGAGCTGTTTTTT. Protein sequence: CAISESRRGNPTGELFF.